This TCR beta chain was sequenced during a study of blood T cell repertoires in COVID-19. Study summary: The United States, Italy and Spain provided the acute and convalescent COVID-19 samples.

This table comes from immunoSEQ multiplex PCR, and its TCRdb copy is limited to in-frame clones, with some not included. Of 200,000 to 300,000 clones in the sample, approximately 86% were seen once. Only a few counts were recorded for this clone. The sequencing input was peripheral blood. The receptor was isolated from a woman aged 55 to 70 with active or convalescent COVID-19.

The CDR3 DNA is TGCGCCAGCAGCTTGGAACTCTCCTACGAGCAGTACTTC. Its protein product is CASSLELSYEQYF. The chain uses TRBV5-1 and TRBJ2-7; no clear D. V lost 0 bases and J lost 0, with 4 bases in between. The CDR3 is 13 amino acids. Germline loops: CDR1 SGHRS, CDR2 YFSETQ. Drawing the rest from reference TRBV5-1 and TRBJ2-7, the complete variable domain is KAGVTQTPRYLIKTRGQQVTLSCSPISGHRSVSWYQQTPGQGLQFLFEYFSETQRNKGNFPGRFSGRQFSNSRSEMNVSTLELGDSALYLCASSLELSYEQYFGPGTRLTVT.